Following are 27 T cell receptor beta chains from one sample sequenced in a study of T cell responses to AZD1222 COVID-19 vaccine. Sequencing was performed with immunoSEQ multiplex PCR; in TCRdb, only in-frame clones are kept and a portion is missing. The data hold roughly 100,000 clones, with approximately 89% observed a single time. Sequences were derived from peripheral blood, sampled 28 days after the second AZD1222 dose. These receptors were obtained from an adult who received the AZD1222 COVID-19 vaccine.

This sequence joins TRBV28 and TRBJ2-1; no reliable D call. The V gene's germline CDR1 is MDHEN and CDR2 SYDVKM. CDR3 length: 15 residues. V lost 6 bases and J 1 base, leaving 13 bases between the germline ends. The DNA for the CDR3 is TGTGCCAGCAGCCCTAAGTTGGGTTCCTACAATGAGCAGTTCTTC. This encodes CASSPKLGSYNEQFF.

CDR3 amino acids: CASSGLGGLGQETQYF. CDR3 nucleotides: TGTGCCAGCAGTGGCCTAGGGGGGCTCGGGCAAGAGACCCAGTACTTC. The chain combines TRBV27 with TRBJ2-5; D might be TRBD1 or TRBD2, each matching 6 bases. Trimming took 5 bases from V and 2 from J, leaving 18 bases between them. The CDR3 totals 16 residues. Looked up from germline, CDR1 is MNHEY and CDR2 is SMNVEV (reference sequence).

The chain joins TRBV18 to TRBJ2-3; D call uncertain. The CDR3 sequence is 12 residues long. Germline V gives CDR1 KGHSH, CDR2 LQKENI. Trimming pared 6 bases from V and 5 bases from J, leaving 9 bases between. The CDR3 region is CASSAVGDTQYF. CDR3 sequence (DNA): TGTGCCAGCTCTGCCGTGGGAGATACGCAGTATTTT.

The chain employs TRBV19 and TRBJ1-6, with TRBD1 matching 8 bases. The length of the CDR3 is 14 residues. In germline, CDR1 is LNHDA, CDR2 SQIVND (reference sequence). Unmatched junction bases numbered 7, after V lost 5 bases and J lost 10 bases. The CDR3 protein is CASSGQGVSSPLHF. In DNA form, the CDR3 reads TGTGCCAGTAGTGGACAGGGTGTGTCCTCACCCCTCCACTTT. Full variable domain (missing parts from reference TRBV19 and TRBJ1-6): DGGITQSPKYLFRKEGQNVTLSCEQNLNHDAMYWYRQDPGQGLRLIYYSQIVNDFQKGDIAEGYSVSREKKESFPLTVTSAQKNPTAFYLCASSGQGVSSPLHFGNGTRLTVT.

The chain joins TRBV19 to TRBJ2-6, with TRBD1 matching 8 bases. This CDR3 has 13 amino acids. Germline trimming cut 8 bases from V and 12 bases from J; bases unmatched to any gene: 9. Germline CDR1 and CDR2: LNHDA and SQIVND (reference sequence). CDR3: CASRPGQAPVLTF. CDR3 in DNA: TGTGCCAGTCGACCGGGACAGGCCCCCGTCCTGACTTTC. Full variable domain (missing parts from reference TRBV19 and TRBJ2-6): DGGITQSPKYLFRKEGQNVTLSCEQNLNHDAMYWYRQDPGQGLRLIYYSQIVNDFQKGDIAEGYSVSREKKESFPLTVTSAQKNPTAFYLCASRPGQAPVLTFGAGSRLTVL.

Note on this clone: This same CDR3 is encoded by further DNA sequences in the sample. The gene calls are TRBV30 and TRBJ1-5; D not resolved. V lost 2 bases to trimming and J lost 4 bases, with 9 bases between them. This CDR3 region has 13 residues. Germline CDR1 reads GTSNPN; CDR2 reads SVGIG (reference sequence). This CDR3 is CAWSRGSNQPQHF. CDR3 nucleotides: TGTGCCTGGAGTAGAGGCTCTAATCAGCCCCAGCATTTT.

This clone appeared a few times. The chain uses TRBV3-1 (or the pseudogene TRBV3-2) and TRBJ1-2; D might be TRBD1 (6 bases). The CDR3 spans 12 residues. Germline assignment: CDR1 LGHDT and CDR2 YNNKEL (reference sequence). V lost 0 bases and J 7 bases, leaving 6 bases between the germline ends. CDR3 sequence reads: CASSQDRGGYTF. The CDR3 DNA follows: TGTGCCAGCAGCCAAGACAGGGGTGGCTACACCTTC.

This rearrangement joins TRBV27 to TRBJ2-7; D gene unclear. V shed 5 bases and J shed 4 bases, with 9 bases lying between them. The CDR3 runs 12 residues. Germline lookup yields CDR1 MNHEY and CDR2 SMNVEV (reference sequence). The CDR3: CASSATPYEQYF. The CDR3 coding sequence is TGTGCCAGCAGTGCCACACCGTACGAGCAGTACTTC.

The V and J genes are TRBV4-1 and TRBJ1-2; D is perhaps TRBD1 (5 bases). Germline V lookup: CDR1 MGHRA, CDR2 YSYEKL. Trimming took off 3 bases at V and 0 bases at J, with 14 bases between the two ends. The CDR3 consists of 16 residues. The CDR3 DNA is TGCGCCAGCAGCCAGTCAGGGACCCTAGCTAACTATGGCTACACCTTC. It translates to CASSQSGTLANYGYTF.

This chain joins TRBV10-2 and TRBJ2-1; perhaps TRBD2 as D (5 bases). CDR3 length: 12 amino acids. The germline gives CDR1 WSHSY, CDR2 SAAADI. Between the trimmed V and J ends, which lost 7 bases and 9 bases, there was a span of 13 bases. DNA for the CDR3: TGCGCCAGCACTGCGGGTAGGAGTGAGCAGTTCTTC. Its translation is CASTAGRSEQFF.

Comments on this clone: One end of the junction is discordant with germline, which a read error may explain. The CDR3 loop is CASSRQGTDTQYF. CDR3 bases: TGTGCCAGCAGCCGACAGGGCACGGATACGCAGTATTTT. The chain recombines TRBV14 with TRBJ2-3; 7 bases line up with TRBD1. In germline, CDR1 is SGHDN, CDR2 FVKESK. The CDR3 spans 13 residues.

The sample holds a few counts of this clone. The chain uses TRBV10-2 and TRBJ1-2, with 7 bases matching TRBD1. After removal of 6 bases from V and 4 bases from J, the junction contained 14 bases not matched to a gene. The CDR3 length is 16 residues. Germline V gives CDR1 WSHSY, CDR2 SAAADI. Here the CDR3 reads CASRPHLEGASYGYTF. In DNA, the CDR3 is TGCGCCAGCAGGCCACACCTCGAGGGGGCCTCCTATGGCTACACCTTC.

CDR3 in amino acids: CASRPGPWNTEAFF. The CDR3 DNA follows: TGTGCCAGCAGGCCGGGACCATGGAACACTGAAGCTTTCTTT. The V call is TRBV28, the J call TRBJ1-1; weak D call: TRBD1 (5 bases). V lost 6 bases and J lost 1, with 12 bases in between. CDR3 length: 14 residues. CDR1 MDHEN and CDR2 SYDVKM come from the germline V gene.

The chain couples TRBV3-1 (or the pseudogene TRBV3-2) to TRBJ1-3; 7 bases align to TRBD1. The J segment lost 4 bases and the V segment lost 4 bases, leaving 22 bases of the junction unmatched. CDR3 length equals 20 residues. Germline V lookup: CDR1 LGHDT, CDR2 YNNKEL (reference sequence). CDR3 region: CASSPNTSRRGGVRGNTIYF. The CDR3 bases are TGTGCCAGCAGCCCCAACACTTCGCGCAGGGGGGGAGTTAGGGGAAACACCATATATTTT.

J is TRBJ1-2 and V is TRBV2; D gene unclear. Trimming pared 6 bases from V and 3 bases from J, leaving 20 bases between. Germline values: CDR1 SNHLY, CDR2 FYNNEI. The CDR3 is made up of 16 amino acids. The CDR3 spells CASSPTDVPSHYGYTF. The CDR3 coding sequence is TGTGCCAGCAGCCCGACGGACGTTCCCTCACACTATGGCTACACCTTC.

This clone was recorded a few times. This chain uses TRBV11-2 with TRBJ2-1, with D maybe TRBD2 (6 bases). The length of the CDR3 is 14 residues. Trimming shortened V by 5 bases and J by 5 bases, and 13 bases separated the two germline ends. Germline V gene data show CDR1 as SGHAT and CDR2 as FQNNGV. Here the CDR3 reads CASSPWRANNEQFF. CDR3 sequence (DNA): TGTGCCAGCAGCCCCTGGAGGGCCAACAATGAGCAGTTCTTC.

The chain combines TRBV4-1 with TRBJ1-4, with TRBD1 matching over 8 bases. CDR1 is MGHRA, CDR2 YSYEKL, per germline. The ends lost 8 bases at V and 8 bases at J; junction bases unmatched: 13. The CDR3 runs 15 residues. CDR3 residues: CASGSAGTGGEKLFF. The CDR3 bases are TGCGCCAGCGGCTCGGCCGGGACAGGTGGGGAAAAACTGTTTTTT.

V is TRBV4-2 and J is TRBJ2-1; 7 bases agree with TRBD2. V was clipped by 0 bases and J by 3 bases; unmatched bases: 5. Germline V gene lookup returns CDR1 LGHNA and CDR2 YNFKEQ. The CDR3 spans 16 residues. The CDR3 DNA follows: TGTGCCAGCAGCCAAGATCAAGCGGGAAACTACAATGAGCAGTTCTTC. Residues: CASSQDQAGNYNEQFF.

The chain carries TRBV7-9 and TRBJ1-1; 9 bases fit TRBD1. This CDR3 has 12 amino acids. V gave up 4 bases and J gave up 11 bases; unmatched junction bases: 5. CDR1 is SEHNR and CDR2 is FQNEAQ in the germline V gene (reference sequence). Here the CDR3 reads CASSSGQGRAFF. Written as DNA, the CDR3 is TGTGCCAGCAGCTCCGGACAGGGGCGGGCTTTCTTT.

V is TRBV7-9 and J is TRBJ1-6; tentative D call: TRBD1 (6 bases). Trimming took off 5 bases at V and 6 bases at J, with 14 bases between the two ends. CDR1 and CDR2 (germline): SEHNR, FQNEAQ (reference sequence). CDR3 length equals 15 residues. The CDR3 DNA sequence: TGTGCCAGCAGCCCGGAGGGGGGGTCTAATTCACCCCTCCACTTT. Its translation is CASSPEGGSNSPLHF.

The rearrangement joins TRBV7-8 to TRBJ1-5; a weak D match, TRBD1 (6 bases). The CDR3 sequence is 15 residues long. In germline, CDR1 is SGHVS, CDR2 FQNEAQ. Trimming removed 2 bases from V and 8 bases from J, with 16 bases in between. CDR3 region: CASSLKRTAQEPQHF. The CDR3, as DNA: TGTGCCAGCAGCTTAAAACGGACAGCTCAGGAGCCCCAGCATTTT.

The V and J genes are TRBV10-3 and TRBJ2-2, with TRBD2 identical over 11 bases. This CDR3 is built from 20 residues. V shed 1 base, J shed 4 bases, and the junction held 14 bases outside the gene matches. Germline lookup yields CDR1 ENHRY and CDR2 SYGVKD. CDR3 DNA sequence: TGTGCCATCAGTGAGTTAGAACTAGCGGGAGCTAAGCGGGGCACCGGGGAGCTGTTTTTT. It specifies CAISELELAGAKRGTGELFF.

The CDR3 bases are TGCGCCAGCAGTTCAGACCGGGGACTCACTGAAGCTTTCTTT. Translated: CASSSDRGLTEAFF. The chain uses TRBV5-1 and TRBJ1-1; possible D gene TRBD1, 5 bases. Trimming pared 5 bases from V and 4 bases from J, leaving 15 bases between. The CDR3 covers 14 residues. Looked up from germline, CDR1 is SGHRS and CDR2 is YFSETQ.

The genes are TRBV2 and TRBJ1-5; D gene ambiguous. CDR3 length: 14 amino acids. Germline V gene sequence: CDR1 SNHLY, CDR2 FYNNEI. V lost 8 bases and J lost 0, with 11 bases in between. The CDR3: CASGRSYSNQPQHF. CDR3 sequence (DNA): TGTGCCAGCGGACGGTCATATAGCAATCAGCCCCAGCATTTT.

The chain combines TRBV28 with TRBJ2-7; 11 nucleotides line up with TRBD2. The CDR3 is made up of 15 amino acids. V lost 6 bases to trimming and J lost 3 bases; unmatched junction nucleotides: 7. CDR1 MDHEN and CDR2 SYDVKM come from the germline V gene. CDR3 sequence: CASSSPGLAVYEQYF. The CDR3 DNA is TGTGCCAGCAGCTCTCCGGGACTAGCGGTCTACGAGCAGTACTTC.

The V gene is TRBV5-5, the J gene TRBJ1-1, with 10 bases that match TRBD1. This CDR3 is built from 13 residues. Trimming removed 3 bases from V and 8 bases from J; junction bases left unmatched: 4. In germline, CDR1 is SGHKS, CDR2 YYEKEE (reference sequence). The CDR3 DNA follows: TGTGCCAGCAGCTGGGGGACAGGGGCCGAAGCTTTCTTT. It yields the protein CASSWGTGAEAFF. The full variable domain, completed using reference TRBV5-5 and TRBJ1-1, is DAGVTQSPTHLIKTRGQQVTLRCSPISGHKSVSWYQQVLGQGPQFIFQYYEKEERGRGNFPDRFSARQFPNYSSELNVNALLLGDSALYLCASSWGTGAEAFFGQGTRLTVV.

Only a few counts were recorded for this clone. This sequence joins TRBV5-1 and TRBJ2-3, with 13 positions matching TRBD2. V was clipped by 4 bases and J by 5 bases; unmatched bases: 4. This CDR3 has 15 residues. CDR1 is SGHRS, CDR2 YFSETQ, per germline. The CDR3 loop reads CASSTSGRARDTQYF. In nucleotides, the CDR3 is TGCGCCAGCAGCACTAGCGGGAGGGCCAGAGATACGCAGTATTTT.